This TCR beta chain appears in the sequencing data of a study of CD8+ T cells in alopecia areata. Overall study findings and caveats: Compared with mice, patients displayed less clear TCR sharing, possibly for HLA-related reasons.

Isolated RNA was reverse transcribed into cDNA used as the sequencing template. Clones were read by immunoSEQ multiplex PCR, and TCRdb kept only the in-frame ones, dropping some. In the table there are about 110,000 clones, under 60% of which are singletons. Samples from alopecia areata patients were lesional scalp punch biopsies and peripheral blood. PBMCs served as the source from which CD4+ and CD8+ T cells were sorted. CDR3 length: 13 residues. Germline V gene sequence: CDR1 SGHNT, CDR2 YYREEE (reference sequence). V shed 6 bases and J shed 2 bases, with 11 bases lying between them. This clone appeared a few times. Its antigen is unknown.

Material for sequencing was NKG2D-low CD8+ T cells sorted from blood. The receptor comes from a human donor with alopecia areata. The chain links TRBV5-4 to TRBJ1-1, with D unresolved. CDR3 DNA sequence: TGTGCCAGCACCTCGGACCGCAACACTGAAGCTTTCTTT. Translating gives CASTSDRNTEAFF.